This T cell receptor (beta chain) comes out of a study of identical twins. Germline CDR1 MNHEY, CDR2 SVGEGT. There are 15 residues in the CDR3. After removal of 5 bases from V and 7 bases from J, the junction contained 10 bases not matched to a gene. This clonotype has just a few counts. Its antigen is currently unknown. Study-wide findings and caveats: Cord blood beta clonotypes present at high abundance carried fewer insertions; no such pattern appeared in memory repertoires.

A universal primer site was incorporated via template switching, and the cDNA contained unique molecular identifiers. TCRdb ran MiXCR on the 5' RACE reads and lists one entry per CDR3 protein. The repertoire holds around 500,000 distinct CDR3 sequences, approximately 15% seen once, with about 0.52% in the top ten. This same sample was also taken into another study, of yellow fever vaccine responses in identical twins.

The receptor was isolated from a woman between 18 and 29 years old in good health. The chain couples TRBV6-2 or TRBV6-3 to TRBJ2-1, with 8 bases matching TRBD1. Sequencing used CD4+ T cells sorted from blood. The CDR3 nucleotides are TGTGCCAGCAGTACCGCAGTCACAGGGGGAAATGAGCAGTTCTTC. This sequence encodes CASSTAVTGGNEQFF.